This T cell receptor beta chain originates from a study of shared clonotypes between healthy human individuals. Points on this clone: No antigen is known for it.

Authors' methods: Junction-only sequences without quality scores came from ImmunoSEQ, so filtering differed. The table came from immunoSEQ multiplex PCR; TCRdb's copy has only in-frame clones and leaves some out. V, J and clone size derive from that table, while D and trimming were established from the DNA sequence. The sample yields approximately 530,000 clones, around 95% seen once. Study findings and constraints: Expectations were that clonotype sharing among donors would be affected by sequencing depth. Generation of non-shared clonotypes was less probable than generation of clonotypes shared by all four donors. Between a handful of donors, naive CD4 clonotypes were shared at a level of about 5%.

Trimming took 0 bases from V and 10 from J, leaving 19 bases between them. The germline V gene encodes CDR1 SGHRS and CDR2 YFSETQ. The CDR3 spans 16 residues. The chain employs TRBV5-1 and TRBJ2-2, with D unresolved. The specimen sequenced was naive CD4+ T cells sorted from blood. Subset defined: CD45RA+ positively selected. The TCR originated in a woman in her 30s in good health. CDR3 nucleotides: TGCGCCAGCAGCTTGGCCAAAGACACCCTATCTGAGGAGCTGTTTTTT. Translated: CASSLAKDTLSEELFF.